This T cell receptor (beta chain) appears in the sequencing data of a study of T cells in Graves' hyperthyroidism and ophthalmopathy. Amplification of TCR beta CDR3 regions was performed using RNA transcripts as template. HTBI primers drove first-round RT-PCR of the TCR CDR3. TCRdb ran MiXCR on the multiplex PCR reads and lists one entry per CDR3 protein. The data contain 130,000 or so distinct CDR3 sequences, over 20% of them singletons. CDR1 is SGHAT, CDR2 FQNNGV, per germline. V lost 1 base and J lost 7, with 14 bases in between. There are 15 residues in the CDR3. The sample was blood. The source of this sequence is a woman aged 45-65 years with Graves' hyperthyroidism that later progressed to Graves' ophthalmopathy. The chain carries TRBV11-2 and TRBJ1-5; D is unclear. CDR3 protein: CASSLGHQDGQPQHF. The CDR3 DNA sequence: TGTGCCAGCAGCTTAGGGCATCAGGATGGCCAGCCCCAGCATTTT.